The 29 T cell receptor beta chains listed next were all sequenced from one sample in a study of T cell responses to AZD1222 COVID-19 vaccine. Assay used: immunoSEQ multiplex PCR; TCRdb lists only in-frame clones, some missing. The data contain 70,000 to 90,000 clones, 70% to 90% of them singletons. The sample in question was peripheral blood, obtained 28 days after the second AZD1222 dose. These receptors all come from an adult who received the AZD1222 COVID-19 vaccine.

The chain couples TRBV6-5 to TRBJ2-7; a weak D match, TRBD1 (5 bases). Germline CDR1 MNHEY, CDR2 SVGAGI. Trimming pared 6 bases from V and 3 bases from J, leaving 18 bases between. This CDR3 comprises 15 residues. The CDR3 nucleotides read TGTGCCAGCAGGCTTAAGGCAGGGCCCAGCTACGAGCAGTACGTC. This gives the protein CASRLKAGPSYEQYV.

The V and J genes are TRBV11-2 and TRBJ2-5; possibly TRBD1 or TRBD2 for D (5 bases each). Trimming cost V 5 bases and J 5 bases, with 15 bases left between them. From germline, CDR1 is SGHAT and CDR2 FQNNGV. The CDR3 is made up of 14 amino acids. The CDR3 region is CASSREGLRETQYF. The CDR3 region has the DNA TGTGCCAGCAGCCGAGAGGGGCTTAGGGAGACCCAGTACTTC.

The V and J genes are TRBV28 and TRBJ2-7, with unresolved D. The CDR3 spans 13 residues. Germline loops: CDR1 MDHEN, CDR2 SYDVKM. V was shortened by 3 bases and J by 7 bases, with 13 bases between the two germline ends. DNA for the CDR3: TGTGCCAGCAGTTTTCTAGGGCATCGGGAGCAGTACTTC. Protein sequence: CASSFLGHREQYF.

The gene calls are TRBV10-3 and TRBJ1-1; no definite D call. Trimming shortened V by 4 bases and J by 6 bases, and 12 bases separated the two germline ends. The CDR3 totals 13 residues. Germline CDR1 reads ENHRY; CDR2 reads SYGVKD. CDR3 residues: CAISVGGSAEAFF. For the CDR3, the DNA is TGTGCCATCAGTGTAGGAGGTTCGGCTGAAGCTTTCTTT.

The chain has TRBV7-9 and TRBJ1-2; D is possibly TRBD1 (5 bases). Deletions cut 5 bases from V and 1 base from J, with 8 bases between. The CDR3 is 13 residues long. Germline V gives CDR1 SEHNR, CDR2 FQNEAQ (reference sequence). The CDR3 DNA follows: TGTGCCAGCAGCAAGACAGTTAACTATGGCTACACCTTC. It encodes CASSKTVNYGYTF.

The rearrangement uses TRBV13 and TRBJ1-3; weak D call: TRBD1 (6 bases). The CDR3 is 17 residues long. The V end was cut by 0 bases, the J end by 2 bases, with 14 bases between. Germline CDR1 is PRHDT and CDR2 is FYEKMQ (reference sequence). The CDR3, as DNA: TGTGCCAGCAGCTTAGGGACAGGCGCACCCCCTGGAAACACCATATATTTT. This codes for CASSLGTGAPPGNTIYF.

The J gene is TRBJ1-1, the V gene TRBV19; 10 bases are shared with TRBD1. V dropped 0 bases and J dropped 7; count of bases not matched to a gene: 5. There are 15 residues in the CDR3. From germline, CDR1 is LNHDA and CDR2 SQIVND (reference sequence). The CDR3 DNA reads as TGTGCCAGTAGTATAGAAACCGGGACAGGGGATGAAGCTTTCTTT. Translating it yields CASSIETGTGDEAFF.

The chain links TRBV3-1 (or the pseudogene TRBV3-2) to TRBJ2-2; the match to TRBD1 covers 7 bases. J was trimmed by 1 base and V by 6 bases; bases with no gene match: 5. CDR3 length equals 15 residues. Germline V gives CDR1 LGHDT, CDR2 YNNKEL (reference sequence). As DNA, the CDR3 is TGTGCCAGCAGACTTAGACAGGGGAACACCGGGGAGCTGTTTTTT. It yields the protein CASRLRQGNTGELFF.

This clone has just a few counts. The chain links TRBV24-1 to TRBJ2-3; a weak D match, TRBD2 (6 bases). The V gene lost 2 bases and the J gene lost 2 bases, with 13 bases spanning the gap. This CDR3 comprises 16 residues. Per germline, CDR1 KGHDR and CDR2 SFDVKD. The CDR3 bases are TGTGCCACCAGTGATTCACTCGGGACTTTCACAGATACGCAGTATTTT. Protein: CATSDSLGTFTDTQYF.

V and J are TRBV6-5 and TRBJ2-7; 8 nucleotides match TRBD1. The V gene's germline CDR1 is MNHEY and CDR2 SVGAGI. The CDR3 covers 13 residues. The V and J ends lost 6 bases and 2 bases, in that order; junction bases with no gene match: 3. DNA for the CDR3: TGTGCCAGCAGACCGACAGGGGCCTACGAGCAGTACGTC. Its translation: CASRPTGAYEQYV.

The sample holds a few counts of this clone. The chain employs TRBV11-3 and TRBJ2-1; D may match TRBD1 or TRBD2 (6 bases each). This CDR3 region has 15 residues. CDR1 and CDR2 (germline): SGHNT, YENEEA. Trimming pared 6 bases from V and 5 bases from J, leaving 17 bases between. As DNA, the CDR3 is TGTGCCAGCAGGGGAGGTGGGGGGCGGAACAATGAGCAGTTCTTC. It specifies CASRGGGGRNNEQFF.

Only a few counts were recorded for this clone. The rearrangement uses TRBV4-3 and TRBJ1-1; D unclear. The V gene lost 4 bases and the J gene lost 2 bases, with 11 bases spanning the gap. Germline loops: CDR1 LGHNA, CDR2 YSLEER. CDR3 size: 14 residues. CDR3 loop: CASSPGILNTEAFF. For the CDR3, the DNA is TGCGCCAGCAGCCCGGGGATTTTAAACACTGAAGCTTTCTTT.

The rearrangement joins TRBV4-1 to TRBJ2-1; TRBD1 matches 9 bases. J lost 5 bases, V lost 7 bases, and 18 bases had no gene match. From germline, CDR1 is MGHRA and CDR2 YSYEKL. The CDR3 is made up of 18 amino acids. The CDR3 here is CASTDSGGQGLINNEQFF. The CDR3 bases are TGCGCCAGCACGGACTCCGGAGGACAGGGGCTGATTAACAATGAGCAGTTCTTC.

The rearrangement uses TRBV6-2 or TRBV6-3 and TRBJ1-1, with D unresolved. V gave up 5 bases and J gave up 0 bases, with 10 bases separating them. Germline CDR1 is MNHEY and CDR2 is SVGEGT. The CDR3 runs 14 residues. CDR3: CASSLPPMNTEAFF. CDR3 DNA sequence: TGTGCCAGCAGTCTACCGCCCATGAACACTGAAGCTTTCTTT.

The rearrangement links TRBV7-9 to TRBJ1-2; D gene uncertain. The CDR3 runs 13 residues. V was trimmed by 3 bases and J by 5 bases, leaving 10 bases between them. Germline V CDR1 and CDR2: SEHNR, FQNEAQ (reference sequence). Here the CDR3 reads CASSLNRDYGYTF. The CDR3 DNA reads as TGTGCCAGCAGCTTGAACCGGGATTATGGCTACACCTTC.

The chain links TRBV19 to TRBJ1-1, with D perhaps matching TRBD1 (6 bases). V shed 8 bases and J shed 1 base, with 11 bases lying between them. The CDR3 length is 13 residues. From germline, CDR1 is LNHDA and CDR2 SQIVND (reference sequence). The chain's CDR3 is CASRDNWNTEAFF. Here the CDR3 DNA reads TGTGCCAGTCGGGACAACTGGAACACTGAAGCTTTCTTT.

V is TRBV5-4 and J is TRBJ2-3; D remains unclear. Trimming took off 1 base at V and 2 bases at J, with 8 bases between the two ends. Germline V lookup: CDR1 SGHNT, CDR2 YYREEE (reference sequence). This CDR3 comprises 14 residues. The CDR3 region is CASSLRADTDTQYF. Here the CDR3 DNA reads TGTGCCAGCAGCTTGCGGGCAGACACAGATACGCAGTATTTT. Full variable domain (remainder filled in from reference TRBV5-4 and TRBJ2-3): ETGVTQSPTHLIKTRGQQVTLRCSSQSGHNTVSWYQQALGQGPQFIFQYYREEENGRGNFPPRFSGLQFPNYSSELNVNALELDDSALYLCASSLRADTDTQYFGPGTRLTVL.

The CDR3 DNA sequence: TGTGCCAGCGACAGGGTACCAGGCACCGGGGAGCTGTTTTTT. Its translation: CASDRVPGTGELFF. The chain has TRBV6-5 and TRBJ2-2, with TRBD1 matching 7 bases. V shed 8 bases, J shed 4 bases, and the junction held 7 bases outside the gene matches. Germline assignment: CDR1 MNHEY and CDR2 SVGAGI. The CDR3 runs to 14 residues.

This clone was seen a few times. The CDR3 sequence is CASSLGVVYNSPLHF. DNA of the CDR3: TGTGCCAGCAGCTTAGGGGTAGTTTATAATTCACCCCTCCACTTT. This sequence joins TRBV7-2 and TRBJ1-6; no firm D call. V dropped 1 base and J dropped 4 bases, with 8 bases sitting between them. The length of the CDR3 is 15 residues. CDR1 SGHTA and CDR2 FQGNSA come from the germline V gene.

This clone was seen only a few times. V usage is TRBV7-3 and J usage is TRBJ2-2; 7 nucleotides agree with TRBD1. J lost 2 bases, V lost 8 bases, and 5 bases had no gene match. The germline gives CDR1 SGHTA, CDR2 FQGTGA. CDR3 length: 14 amino acids. The CDR3 DNA follows: TGTGCCAGCGGGAGACAGGGCAACACCGGGGAGCTGTTTTTT. Translating gives CASGRQGNTGELFF.

This clone was counted between two and nine times. This chain uses TRBV21-1 with TRBJ2-1; TRBD2 is the table's D call and was not checked against the DNA. TRBV21-1 represents a pseudogene. The CDR3 is 16 residues long. The CDR3 DNA sequence: TGTGCCAGCAGCGGACTTCTCGCGGGAGGGCCCTATGAGCAGTTCTTC. Protein sequence: CASSGLLAGGPYEQFF.

V usage is TRBV6-5 and J usage is TRBJ2-7; 7 bases match TRBD1. Germline assignment: CDR1 MNHEY and CDR2 SVGAGI. The V gene end was trimmed by 8 bases and the J gene end by 4 bases; junction bases not matched to a gene: 8. The length of the CDR3 is 13 residues. CDR3 protein: CASALTGFYEQYF. In nucleotides, the CDR3 is TGTGCCAGCGCTTTGACAGGGTTTTACGAGCAGTACTTC.

The chain combines TRBV6-5 with TRBJ1-2; TRBD1 is a possible D gene (5 bases). Trimming took 6 bases from V and 8 from J, leaving 13 bases between them. The CDR3 contains 12 residues. Germline V gene sequence: CDR1 MNHEY, CDR2 SVGAGI. CDR3 sequence (DNA): TGTGCCAGCAGAGCGGGGGTTGTGGGCTACACCTTC. This encodes CASRAGVVGYTF.

The CDR3 DNA is TGTGCCAGCAGTATCGGACGGAATGAAAAACTGTTTTTT. This translates into CASSIGRNEKLFF. The chain links TRBV12-3 or TRBV12-4 to TRBJ1-4; D remains unclear. The CDR3 runs 13 residues. The V and J ends lost 5 bases and 5 bases respectively, with 9 bases between them.

J is TRBJ2-2 and V is TRBV7-8; D is ambiguous. V lost 5 bases, J lost 3 bases, and 4 bases lay in between. CDR3 length equals 12 residues. Per the germline V gene, CDR1 is SGHVS and CDR2 is FQNEAQ. The CDR3 loop is CASSPYTGELFF. CDR3 coding DNA: TGTGCCAGCAGCCCTTACACCGGGGAGCTGTTTTTT.

This rearrangement joins TRBV28 to TRBJ2-1; 7 bases are shared with TRBD2. CDR1 and CDR2 (germline): MDHEN, SYDVKM. This CDR3 region has 15 residues. The trim removed 5 bases at V and 8 bases at J, leaving 12 bases unmatched. CDR3 sequence (DNA): TGTGCCAGCAGTGGGCCGGGACTACCTCGGGATGAGCAGTTCTTC. Its translation is CASSGPGLPRDEQFF.

The chain is built from TRBV11-3 and TRBJ1-2, with 7 nucleotides matching TRBD1. V gave up 3 bases and J gave up 7 bases; unmatched junction bases: 5. Germline values: CDR1 SGHNT, CDR2 YENEEA. This CDR3 region has 13 residues. CDR3 DNA sequence: TGTGCCAGCAGCTTCAGACAGGGATCTGGCTACACCTTC. This gives the protein CASSFRQGSGYTF.

The V gene is TRBV6-1, the J gene TRBJ1-1; weak D call: TRBD1 (6 bases). V was cut by 1 base and J by 1 base, with 10 bases left in between. Germline loops: CDR1 MNHNS, CDR2 SASEGT. The CDR3 length is 15 residues. The CDR3 nucleotides are TGTGCCAGCAGTGAAGGACGGGGGGCGAACACTGAAGCTTTCTTT. Amino acids: CASSEGRGANTEAFF.

The chain links TRBV6-2 or TRBV6-3 to TRBJ2-1, with a weak D call TRBD2 (5 bases). Trimming removed 2 bases at V and 0 bases at J, with 14 bases between. Germline values: CDR1 MNHEY, CDR2 SVGEGT. The CDR3 loop spans 17 amino acids. DNA of the CDR3: TGTGCCAGCAGTTACGCCGGACTGTTGAGCTCCTACAATGAGCAGTTCTTC. This codes for CASSYAGLLSSYNEQFF.